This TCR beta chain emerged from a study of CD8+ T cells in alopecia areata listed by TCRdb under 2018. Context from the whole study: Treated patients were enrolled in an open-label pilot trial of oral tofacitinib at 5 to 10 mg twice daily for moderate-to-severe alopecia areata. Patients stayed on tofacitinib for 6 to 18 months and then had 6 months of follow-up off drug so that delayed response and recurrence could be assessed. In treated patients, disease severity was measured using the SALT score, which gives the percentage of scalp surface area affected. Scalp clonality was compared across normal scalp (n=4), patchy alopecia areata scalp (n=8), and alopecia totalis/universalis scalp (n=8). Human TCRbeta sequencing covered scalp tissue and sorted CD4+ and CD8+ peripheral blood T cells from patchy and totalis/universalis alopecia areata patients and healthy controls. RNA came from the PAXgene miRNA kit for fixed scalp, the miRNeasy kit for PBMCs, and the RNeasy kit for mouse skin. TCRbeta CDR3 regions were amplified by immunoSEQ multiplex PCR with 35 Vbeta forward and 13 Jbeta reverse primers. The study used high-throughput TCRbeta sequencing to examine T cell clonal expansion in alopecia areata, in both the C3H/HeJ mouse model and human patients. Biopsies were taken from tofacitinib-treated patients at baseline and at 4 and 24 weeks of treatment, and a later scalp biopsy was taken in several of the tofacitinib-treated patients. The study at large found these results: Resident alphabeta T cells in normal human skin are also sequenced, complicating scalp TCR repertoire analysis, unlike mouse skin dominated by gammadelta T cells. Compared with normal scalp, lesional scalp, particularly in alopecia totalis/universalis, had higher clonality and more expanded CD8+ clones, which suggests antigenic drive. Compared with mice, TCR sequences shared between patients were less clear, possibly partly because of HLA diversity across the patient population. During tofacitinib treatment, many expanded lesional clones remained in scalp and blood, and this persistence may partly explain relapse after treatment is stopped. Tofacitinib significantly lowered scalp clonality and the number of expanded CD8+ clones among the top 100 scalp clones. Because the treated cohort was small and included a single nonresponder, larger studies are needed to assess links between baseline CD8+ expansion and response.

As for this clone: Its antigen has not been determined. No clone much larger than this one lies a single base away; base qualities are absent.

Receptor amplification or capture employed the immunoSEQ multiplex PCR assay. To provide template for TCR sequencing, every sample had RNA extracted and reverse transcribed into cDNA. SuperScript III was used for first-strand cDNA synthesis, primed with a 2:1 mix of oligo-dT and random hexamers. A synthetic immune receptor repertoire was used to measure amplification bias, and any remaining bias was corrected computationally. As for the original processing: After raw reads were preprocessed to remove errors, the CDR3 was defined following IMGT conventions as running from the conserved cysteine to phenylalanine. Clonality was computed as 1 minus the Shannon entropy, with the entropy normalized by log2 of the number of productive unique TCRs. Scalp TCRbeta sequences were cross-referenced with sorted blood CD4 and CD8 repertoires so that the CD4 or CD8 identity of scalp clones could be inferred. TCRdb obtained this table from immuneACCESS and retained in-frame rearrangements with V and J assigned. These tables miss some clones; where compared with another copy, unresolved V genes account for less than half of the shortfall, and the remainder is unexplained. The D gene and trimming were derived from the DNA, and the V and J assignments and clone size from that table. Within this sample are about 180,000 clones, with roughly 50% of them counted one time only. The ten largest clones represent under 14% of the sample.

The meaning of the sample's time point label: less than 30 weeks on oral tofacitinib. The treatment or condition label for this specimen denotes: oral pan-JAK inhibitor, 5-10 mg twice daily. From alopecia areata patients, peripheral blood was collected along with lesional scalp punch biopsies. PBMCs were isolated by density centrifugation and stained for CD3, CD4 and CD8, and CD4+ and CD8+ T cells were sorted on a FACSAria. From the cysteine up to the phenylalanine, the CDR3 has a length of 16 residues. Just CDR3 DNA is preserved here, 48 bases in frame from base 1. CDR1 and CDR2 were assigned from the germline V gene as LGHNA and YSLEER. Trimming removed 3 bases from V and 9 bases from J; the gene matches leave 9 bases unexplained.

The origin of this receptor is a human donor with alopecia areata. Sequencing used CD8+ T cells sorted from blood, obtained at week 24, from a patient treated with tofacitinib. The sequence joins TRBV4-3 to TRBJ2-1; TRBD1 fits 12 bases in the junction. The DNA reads TGCGCCAGCAGCCAGACCCGGGACAGGGGGCAGGCTGAGCAGTTCTTC. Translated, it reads CASSQTRDRGQAEQFF.